The 29 T cell receptor beta chains reported below all come from one sample, sequenced in a study of blood T cell repertoires in COVID-19. Sequencing was performed with immunoSEQ multiplex PCR; in TCRdb, only in-frame clones are kept and a portion is missing. This repertoire shows 130,000 to 150,000 clones, around nine tenths found once; its top ten account for 2% to 2.5%. The sample was peripheral blood. These receptors all come from a human donor in a cohort sampled during active COVID-19.

The chain has TRBV4-3 and TRBJ2-3; TRBD2 is a possible D gene (6 bases). The germline gives CDR1 LGHNA, CDR2 YSLEER. The V end was cut by 0 bases, the J end by 4 bases, with 20 bases between. The CDR3 spans 18 residues. The DNA of the CDR3 is TGCGCCAGCAGCCAAGATCCACCCGGGGACTCCCGGTCAGATACGCAGTATTTT. Translation: CASSQDPPGDSRSDTQYF.

This chain links TRBV28 with TRBJ1-1, with 8 bases matching TRBD1. CDR3 size: 16 residues. CDR1 is MDHEN, CDR2 SYDVKM, per germline. V shed 10 bases and J 1 base; nucleotides not matched to a gene: 14. In nucleotides, the CDR3 is TGTGCCATCATTGGGGGGACAGGCTATGAGAACACTGAAGCTTTCTTT. Its translation is CAIIGGTGYENTEAFF.

This clone was found once. This rearrangement joins TRBV5-1 to TRBJ2-5; the match to TRBD2 covers 7 bases. The CDR3 spans 13 residues. The trim removed 1 base at V and 5 bases at J, leaving 2 bases unmatched. Per the germline V gene, CDR1 is SGHRS and CDR2 is YFSETQ. This CDR3 reads CASSLIGRETQYF. The CDR3, as DNA: TGCGCCAGCAGCTTGATCGGGAGGGAGACCCAGTACTTC. The whole variable domain, remainder taken from reference TRBV5-1 and TRBJ2-5, is KAGVTQTPRYLIKTRGQQVTLSCSPISGHRSVSWYQQTPGQGLQFLFEYFSETQRNKGNFPGRFSGRQFSNSRSEMNVSTLELGDSALYLCASSLIGRETQYFGPGTRLLVL.

This clone has more than one count but fewer than ten. The chain links TRBV6-5 to TRBJ1-2; 7 bases align to TRBD1. Germline CDR1 reads MNHEY; CDR2 reads SVGAGI. With V trimmed by 6 bases and J by 0 bases, 1 base remained unmatched. CDR3 length equals 13 residues. The CDR3 region is CASRGTANYGYTF. The CDR3 nucleotides are TGTGCCAGCAGGGGGACAGCTAACTATGGCTACACCTTC.

This rearrangement joins TRBV5-1 to TRBJ2-7, with TRBD1 matching over 8 bases. V gave up 3 bases and J gave up 6 bases; unmatched junction bases: 8. Per germline, CDR1 SGHRS and CDR2 YFSETQ. This CDR3 is built from 14 residues. The CDR3 reads CASSSNDRGGEQYF. Here the CDR3 DNA reads TGCGCCAGCAGCTCGAACGACAGGGGCGGCGAGCAGTACTTC.

The chain recombines TRBV6-2 or TRBV6-3 with TRBJ2-3; 9 nucleotides agree with TRBD2. V lost 0 bases to trimming and J lost 0 bases; unmatched junction nucleotides: 10. This CDR3 comprises 19 residues. Germline V CDR1 and CDR2: MNHEY, SVGEGT. The DNA for the CDR3 is TGTGCCAGCAGTTACTCGCTTAGCGGGAGCCCGAGGAGCACAGATACGCAGTATTTT. Its translation is CASSYSLSGSPRSTDTQYF.

The chain carries TRBV7-2 and TRBJ2-1; 8 nucleotides align to TRBD2. Trimming cost V 3 bases and J 7 bases; bases outside gene matches: 8. Looked up from germline, CDR1 is SGHTA and CDR2 is FQGNSA. The CDR3 has 15 amino acids. The DNA of the CDR3 is TGTGCCAGCAGCTTGGGACGGGGGGGAAATAATGAGCAGTTCTTC. Protein sequence: CASSLGRGGNNEQFF.

J is TRBJ2-1 and V is TRBV7-8, with TRBD1 matching 7 bases. The CDR3 has 16 amino acids. V lost 7 bases to trimming and J lost 4 bases; unmatched junction nucleotides: 13. Per germline, CDR1 SGHVS and CDR2 FQNEAQ. The DNA of the CDR3 is TGTGCCAGCACCATGGTTCCGGGACAGAGATACAATGAGCAGTTCTTC. Translation: CASTMVPGQRYNEQFF.

The chain uses TRBV30 and TRBJ2-1, with D perhaps matching TRBD1 (5 bases). CDR3 size: 12 residues. V was cut by 7 bases and J by 3 bases, with 10 bases left in between. CDR1 is GTSNPN, CDR2 SVGIG, per germline (reference sequence). This CDR3 is CALDRNYNEQFF. CDR3 bases: TGTGCCTTAGACAGAAACTACAATGAGCAGTTCTTC.

This clone was seen many times. The V call is TRBV7-9, the J call TRBJ1-6; 9 nucleotides agree with TRBD1. In germline, CDR1 is SEHNR, CDR2 FQNEAQ (reference sequence). V lost 5 bases to trimming and J lost 4 bases; unmatched junction nucleotides: 6. The CDR3 sequence is 16 residues long. In nucleotides, the CDR3 is TGTGCCAGCAGCGCGGGGACAGGGTTTTATAATTCACCCCTCCACTTT. Translated: CASSAGTGFYNSPLHF.

V is TRBV9 and J is TRBJ1-4, with D possibly matching TRBD1 (5 bases). The germline gives CDR1 SGDLS, CDR2 YYNGEE. Between the trimmed V and J ends, which lost 3 bases and 8 bases, there was a span of 11 bases. This CDR3 spans 13 amino acids. The CDR3 is CASSAGFPEKLFF. In DNA, the CDR3 is TGTGCCAGCAGCGCAGGGTTCCCAGAAAAACTGTTTTTT.

The chain employs TRBV7-2 and TRBJ2-7; 10 nucleotides agree with TRBD2. The CDR3 totals 14 residues. V lost 5 bases to trimming and J lost 2 bases; unmatched junction nucleotides: 3. The V gene's germline CDR1 is SGHTA and CDR2 FQGNSA. In DNA, the CDR3 is TGTGCCAGCAGCCCTAGCGGGGGTCCCTACGAGCAGTACTTC. The encoded protein is CASSPSGGPYEQYF.

V and J are TRBV5-1 and TRBJ2-5; 11 positions agree with TRBD2. With V trimmed by 4 bases and J by 4 bases, 9 bases remained unmatched. The germline CDR1 and CDR2 sequences are SGHRS and YFSETQ. CDR3 size: 16 residues. CDR3: CASSPISGRAIETQYF. The DNA for the CDR3 is TGCGCCAGCAGCCCTATTAGCGGGAGGGCCATAGAGACCCAGTACTTC.

The chain joins TRBV5-8 to TRBJ1-1; D ambiguous. V gave up 0 bases and J gave up 1 base, with 13 bases separating them. Germline lookup yields CDR1 SGHTS and CDR2 YDEGEE. CDR3 length: 16 amino acids. CDR3 loop: CASSLDQLPSNTEAFF. The CDR3 region has the DNA TGTGCCAGCAGCTTGGACCAACTCCCTTCGAACACTGAAGCTTTCTTT.

This rearrangement joins TRBV5-1 to TRBJ1-2; D is unclear. Germline CDR1 is SGHRS and CDR2 is YFSETQ. The CDR3 loop spans 16 amino acids. The V end lost 1 base, the J end lost 2 bases, and 15 bases lay between the germline ends. The CDR3 spells CASSLNPQWSNYGYTF. In DNA, the CDR3 is TGCGCCAGCAGCTTGAACCCCCAGTGGTCCAACTATGGCTACACCTTC.

This sequence joins TRBV5-4 and TRBJ2-5, with TRBD1 matching 9 bases. With V trimmed by 4 bases and J by 1 base, 11 bases remained unmatched. Germline V lookup: CDR1 SGHNT, CDR2 YYREEE (reference sequence). This CDR3 is built from 17 residues. CDR3 DNA sequence: TGTGCCAGCAGCCTGAAGACAGGGGGGGGTCCCCAAGAGACCCAGTACTTC. It encodes CASSLKTGGGPQETQYF.

This chain's CDR3 is CASISPMGRAGRQYF. As DNA, the CDR3 is TGTGCCAGCATCTCACCCATGGGCAGAGCCGGTAGGCAGTATTTT. V usage is TRBV6-5 and J usage is TRBJ2-3, with no clear D. V dropped 7 bases and J dropped 11 bases, with 25 bases sitting between them. Per germline, CDR1 MNHEY and CDR2 SVGAGI. This CDR3 contains 15 residues.

The genes are TRBV10-3 and TRBJ2-6; 8 nucleotides match TRBD2. Germline V gene sequence: CDR1 ENHRY, CDR2 SYGVKD. V lost 2 bases to trimming and J lost 0 bases; unmatched junction nucleotides: 6. This CDR3 has 18 residues. CDR3 residues: CAISESLAGNSGANVLTF. DNA of the CDR3: TGTGCCATCAGTGAGAGCCTAGCGGGCAACTCTGGGGCCAACGTCCTGACTTTC.

The gene calls are TRBV7-9 and TRBJ2-3; TRBD2 matches 10 bases. Germline V gene data show CDR1 as SEHNR and CDR2 as FQNEAQ (reference sequence). The CDR3 sequence is 17 residues long. V lost 5 bases, J lost 5 bases, and 13 bases stayed unmatched. This CDR3 is CASSPGSSGGSGDTQYF. CDR3 in DNA: TGTGCCAGCAGCCCAGGCTCTAGCGGGGGATCTGGAGATACGCAGTATTTT.

V gene TRBV6-2 or TRBV6-3 combines with J gene TRBJ2-1; D gene unclear. The germline gives CDR1 MNHEY, CDR2 SVGEGT. Trimming left V 7 bases short and J 0 bases short, with 13 bases between. The CDR3 runs 15 residues. In nucleotides, the CDR3 is TGTGCCAGCACCCCGGTCAGTCTCTCCTACAATGAGCAGTTCTTC. Protein sequence: CASTPVSLSYNEQFF.

The chain carries TRBV7-6 and TRBJ2-5; 10 bases agree with TRBD2. This CDR3 has 16 residues. Trimming took 5 bases from V and 0 from J; bases not matched to a gene: 6. The germline gives CDR1 SGHVS, CDR2 FNYEAQ. In DNA, the CDR3 is TGTGCCAGCAGCCAAAGGACTAGCGGTAACCAAGAGACCCAGTACTTC. Residues: CASSQRTSGNQETQYF.

The chain joins TRBV18 to TRBJ2-1; D unresolved. V was shortened by 2 bases and J by 7 bases, with 12 bases between the two germline ends. The CDR3 consists of 14 residues. Germline CDR1 and CDR2: KGHSH and LQKENI. CDR3 loop: CASSPFAPENEQFF. DNA for the CDR3: TGTGCCAGCTCACCATTCGCCCCCGAGAATGAGCAGTTCTTC.

This chain connects TRBV5-8 to TRBJ2-7; 10 bases fit TRBD1. The germline V gene encodes CDR1 SGHTS and CDR2 YDEGEE. Trimming removed 6 bases from V and 0 bases from J; junction bases left unmatched: 9. The CDR3 is made up of 16 amino acids. CDR3 residues: CASNSRRTGGSYEQYF. CDR3 DNA: TGTGCCAGCAATTCGCGGAGGACAGGGGGCTCCTACGAGCAGTACTTC.

This CDR3 is CASSFGQGDYDEQFF. The CDR3, as DNA: TGTGCCAGCAGCTTCGGACAGGGGGATTATGATGAGCAGTTCTTC. The chain has TRBV7-3 and TRBJ2-1, with 10 positions matching TRBD1. Germline assignment: CDR1 SGHTA and CDR2 FQGTGA. V shed 3 bases, J shed 8 bases, and the junction held 7 bases outside the gene matches. The CDR3 has 15 amino acids.

V usage is TRBV5-5 and J usage is TRBJ1-1; D may be TRBD1 (5 bases). Germline V lookup: CDR1 SGHKS, CDR2 YYEKEE (reference sequence). This CDR3 is built from 18 residues. Trimming took off 0 bases at V and 1 base at J, with 19 bases between the two ends. CDR3 DNA sequence: TGTGCCAGCAGCTTGGGTCCTGCGGACATCCTTCGGAACACTGAAGCTTTCTTT. Residues: CASSLGPADILRNTEAFF.

V usage is TRBV11-2 and J usage is TRBJ2-5, with D unclear. Trimming removed 1 base from V and 13 bases from J, with 10 bases in between. This CDR3 comprises 11 residues. Germline CDR1 is SGHAT and CDR2 is FQNNGV. DNA of the CDR3: TGTGCCAGCAGCTTAGGCGGAGTGTTGTACTTC. Amino acids: CASSLGGVLYF.

This clone was detected a few times. The J gene is TRBJ1-3, the V gene TRBV19, with TRBD1 as a possible D gene (6 bases). The CDR3 length is 14 residues. Deletions cut 3 bases from V and 2 bases from J, with 8 bases between. Germline V gene lookup returns CDR1 LNHDA and CDR2 SQIVND (reference sequence). In DNA form, the CDR3 reads TGTGCCAGTAGTATCCGGACAGCTGGAAACACCATATATTTT. This gives the protein CASSIRTAGNTIYF.

The gene calls are TRBV15 and TRBJ2-5, with D perhaps TRBD2 (6 bases). Germline CDR1 reads LNHNV; CDR2 reads YYDKDF (reference sequence). The CDR3 consists of 17 residues. The V gene lost 0 bases and the J gene lost 7 bases, with 21 bases spanning the gap. The CDR3 loop is CATSRDPAGQRLRTQYF. DNA for the CDR3: TGTGCCACCAGCAGAGATCCCGCGGGGCAGAGGCTCAGGACCCAGTACTTC.

This clone has only one observation. The J gene is TRBJ2-1, the V gene TRBV19; D ambiguous. Germline-derived CDR1 and CDR2 are LNHDA and SQIVND (reference sequence). Trimming left V 7 bases short and J 6 bases short, with 7 bases between. This CDR3 is 11 amino acids long. The CDR3 protein is CASTRGNEQFF. CDR3 coding DNA: TGTGCCAGTACGCGAGGCAATGAGCAGTTCTTC.